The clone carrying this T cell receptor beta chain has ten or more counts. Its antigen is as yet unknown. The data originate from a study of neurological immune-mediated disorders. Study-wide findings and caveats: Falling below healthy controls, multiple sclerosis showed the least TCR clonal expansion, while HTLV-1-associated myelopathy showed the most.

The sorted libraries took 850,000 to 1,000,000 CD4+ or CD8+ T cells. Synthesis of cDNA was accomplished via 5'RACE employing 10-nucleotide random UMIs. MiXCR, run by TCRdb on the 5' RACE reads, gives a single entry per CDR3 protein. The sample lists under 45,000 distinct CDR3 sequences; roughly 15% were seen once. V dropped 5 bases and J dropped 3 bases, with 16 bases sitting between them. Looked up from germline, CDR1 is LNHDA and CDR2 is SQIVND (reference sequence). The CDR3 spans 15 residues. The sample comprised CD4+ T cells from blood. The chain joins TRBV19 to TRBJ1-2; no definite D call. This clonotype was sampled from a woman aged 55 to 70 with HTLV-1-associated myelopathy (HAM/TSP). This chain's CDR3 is CASSHTRLSYYGYTF. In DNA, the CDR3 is TGTGCCAGTAGTCACACCCGGCTCTCATACTATGGCTACACCTTC.